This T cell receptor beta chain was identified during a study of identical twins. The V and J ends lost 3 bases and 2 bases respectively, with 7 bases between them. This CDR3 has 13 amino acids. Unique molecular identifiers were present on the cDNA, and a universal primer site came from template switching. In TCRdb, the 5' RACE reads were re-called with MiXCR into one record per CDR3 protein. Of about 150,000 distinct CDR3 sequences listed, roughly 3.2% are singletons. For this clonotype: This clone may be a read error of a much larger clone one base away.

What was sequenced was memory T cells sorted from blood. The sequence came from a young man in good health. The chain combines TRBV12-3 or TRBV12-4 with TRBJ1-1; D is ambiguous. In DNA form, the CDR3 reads TGTGCCAGCAGTTTTCGCCACAACACTGAAGCTTTCTTT. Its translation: CASSFRHNTEAFF.